This T cell receptor beta chain was recovered during a study of shared clonotypes between healthy human individuals. Notes on the study in general: Non-shared clonotypes had lower generation probabilities than clonotypes shared by all four sorted-subset donors.

HIV-negative, healthy adults without recent acute infections or vaccinations were the donors. The method was immunoSEQ multiplex PCR; TCRdb's version includes in-frame clones alone and lacks a portion of them. The table has a few million clones, approximately 95% seen once. This clone was seen only a few times. What it recognizes is unknown. This clonotype was obtained from a man younger than 35 in good health. Some clones in this sample may be carry-over from other donors' samples. The sample was naive CD4+ T cells from PBMCs. Indicated subset: CD45RA+ positively selected.

CDR3 region: CASSPVYSGGANTEAFF. DNA for the CDR3: TGTGCCAGCTCACCAGTTTACTCAGGGGGCGCGAACACTGAAGCTTTCTTT. This chain connects TRBV18 to TRBJ1-1, with 8 bases fitting TRBD1. The V and J ends lost 2 bases and 1 base, in that order; junction bases with no gene match: 9. Germline-derived CDR1 and CDR2 are KGHSH and LQKENI. The CDR3 is 17 amino acids.